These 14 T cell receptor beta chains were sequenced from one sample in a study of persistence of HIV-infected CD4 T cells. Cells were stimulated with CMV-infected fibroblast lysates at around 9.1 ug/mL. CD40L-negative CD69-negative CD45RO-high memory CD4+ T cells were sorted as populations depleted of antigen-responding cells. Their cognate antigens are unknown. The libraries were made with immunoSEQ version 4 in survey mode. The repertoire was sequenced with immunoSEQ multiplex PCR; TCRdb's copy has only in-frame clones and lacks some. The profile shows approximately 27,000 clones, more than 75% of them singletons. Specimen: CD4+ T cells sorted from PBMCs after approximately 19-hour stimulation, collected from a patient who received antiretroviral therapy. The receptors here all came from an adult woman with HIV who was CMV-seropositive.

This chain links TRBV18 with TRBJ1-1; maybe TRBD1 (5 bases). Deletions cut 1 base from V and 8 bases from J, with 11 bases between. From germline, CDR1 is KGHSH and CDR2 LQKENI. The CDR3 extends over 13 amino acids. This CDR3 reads CASSPRGRMEAFF. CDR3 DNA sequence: TGTGCCAGCTCACCACGGGGACGGATGGAAGCTTTCTTT.

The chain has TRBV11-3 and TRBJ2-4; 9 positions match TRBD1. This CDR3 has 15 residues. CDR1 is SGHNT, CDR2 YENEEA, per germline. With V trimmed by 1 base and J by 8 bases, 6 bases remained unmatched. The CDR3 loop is CASSLGGQGRDIQYF. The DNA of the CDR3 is TGTGCCAGCAGCTTAGGGGGACAGGGAAGGGACATTCAGTACTTC. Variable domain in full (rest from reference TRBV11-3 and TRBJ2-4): EAGVVQSPRYKIIEKKQPVAFWCNPISGHNTLYWYLQNLGQGPELLIRYENEEAVDDSQLPKDRFSAERLKGVDSTLKIQPAELGDSAVYLCASSLGGQGRDIQYFGAGTRLSVL.

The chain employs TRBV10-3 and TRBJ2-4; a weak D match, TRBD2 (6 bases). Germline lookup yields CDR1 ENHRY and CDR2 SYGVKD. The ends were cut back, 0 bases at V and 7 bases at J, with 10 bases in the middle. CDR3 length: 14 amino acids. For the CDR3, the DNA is TGTGCCATCAGTGAGTCGGAGGGGAGGAACATTCAGTACTTC. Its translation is CAISESEGRNIQYF.

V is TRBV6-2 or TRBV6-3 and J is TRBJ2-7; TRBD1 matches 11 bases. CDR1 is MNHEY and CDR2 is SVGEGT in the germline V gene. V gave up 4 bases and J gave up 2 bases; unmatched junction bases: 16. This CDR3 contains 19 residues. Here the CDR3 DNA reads TGTGCCAGCAGTTTAGATGGACAGGGGGCGAATGTTCGGACCTACGAGCAGTACTTC. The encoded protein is CASSLDGQGANVRTYEQYF.

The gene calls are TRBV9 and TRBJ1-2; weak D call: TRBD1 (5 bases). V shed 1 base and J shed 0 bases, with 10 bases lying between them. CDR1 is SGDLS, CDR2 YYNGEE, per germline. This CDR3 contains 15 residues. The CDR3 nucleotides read TGTGCCAGCAGCGTACTGGGGGGAGCTAACTATGGCTACACCTTC. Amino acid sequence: CASSVLGGANYGYTF.

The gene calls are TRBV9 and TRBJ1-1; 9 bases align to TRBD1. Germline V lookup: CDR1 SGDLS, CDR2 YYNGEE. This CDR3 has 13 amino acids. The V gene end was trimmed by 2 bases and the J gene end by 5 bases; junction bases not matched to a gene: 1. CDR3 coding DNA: TGTGCCAGCAGCGTTGGACAGGGGACTGAAGCTTTCTTT. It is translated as CASSVGQGTEAFF.

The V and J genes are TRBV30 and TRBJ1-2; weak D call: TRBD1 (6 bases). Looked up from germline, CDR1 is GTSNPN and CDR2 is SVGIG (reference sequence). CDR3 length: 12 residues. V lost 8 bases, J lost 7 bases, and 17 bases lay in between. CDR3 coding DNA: TGTGCCCGTTTCCAGGGAGGGGGTGGCTACACCTTC. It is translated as CARFQGGGGYTF.

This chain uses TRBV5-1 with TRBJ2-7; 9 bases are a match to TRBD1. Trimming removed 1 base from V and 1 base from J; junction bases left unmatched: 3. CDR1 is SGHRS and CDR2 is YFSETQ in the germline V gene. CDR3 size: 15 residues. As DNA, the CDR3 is TGCGCCAGCAGCTTGTTACAGGGGGCTTCCTACGAGCAGTACTTC. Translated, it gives CASSLLQGASYEQYF. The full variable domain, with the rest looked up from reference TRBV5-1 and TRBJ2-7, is KAGVTQTPRYLIKTRGQQVTLSCSPISGHRSVSWYQQTPGQGLQFLFEYFSETQRNKGNFPGRFSGRQFSNSRSEMNVSTLELGDSALYLCASSLLQGASYEQYFGPGTRLTVT.

The CDR3 is CASSLSAGPTYNEQFF. The CDR3 DNA reads as TGTGCCAGCAGCTTGTCCGCGGGCCCGACCTACAATGAGCAGTTCTTC. V is TRBV5-4 and J is TRBJ2-1; possible D gene TRBD2, 5 bases. This CDR3 has 16 residues. Germline CDR1 and CDR2: SGHNT and YYREEE (reference sequence). Trimming shortened V by 1 base and J by 2 bases, and 13 bases separated the two germline ends.

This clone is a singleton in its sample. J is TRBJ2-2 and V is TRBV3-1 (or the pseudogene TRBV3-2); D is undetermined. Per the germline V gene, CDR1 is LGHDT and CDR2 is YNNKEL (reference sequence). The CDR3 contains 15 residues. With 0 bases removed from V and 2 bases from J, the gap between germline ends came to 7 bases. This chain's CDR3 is CASSQDASNTGELFF. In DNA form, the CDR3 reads TGTGCCAGCAGCCAAGATGCAAGTAACACCGGGGAGCTGTTTTTT.

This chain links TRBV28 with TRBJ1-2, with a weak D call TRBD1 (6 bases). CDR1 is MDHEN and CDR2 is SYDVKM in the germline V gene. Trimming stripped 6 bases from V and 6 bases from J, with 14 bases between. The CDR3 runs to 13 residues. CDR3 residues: CASRGAARNGYTF. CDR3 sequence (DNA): TGTGCCAGCAGGGGGGCTGCCAGGAATGGCTACACCTTC.

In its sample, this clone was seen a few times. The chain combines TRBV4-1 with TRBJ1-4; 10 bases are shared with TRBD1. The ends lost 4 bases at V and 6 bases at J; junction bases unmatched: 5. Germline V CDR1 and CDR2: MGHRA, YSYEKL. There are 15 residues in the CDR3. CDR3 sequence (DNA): TGCGCCAGCAGCCGCAGCGGGACAGGGGATGAAAAACTGTTTTTT. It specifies CASSRSGTGDEKLFF.

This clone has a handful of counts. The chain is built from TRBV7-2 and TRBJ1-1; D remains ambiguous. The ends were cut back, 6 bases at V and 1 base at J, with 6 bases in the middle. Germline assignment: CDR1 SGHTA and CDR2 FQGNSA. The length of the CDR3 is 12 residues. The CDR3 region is CASSFSNTEAFF. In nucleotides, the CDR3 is TGTGCCAGCAGTTTCTCGAACACTGAAGCTTTCTTT.

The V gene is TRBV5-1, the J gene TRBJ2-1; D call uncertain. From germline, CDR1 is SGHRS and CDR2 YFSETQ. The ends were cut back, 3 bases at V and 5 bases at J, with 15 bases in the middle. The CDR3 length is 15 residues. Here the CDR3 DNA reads TGCGCCAGCAGCTCCTTAGGTCCTCCTAACAATGAGCAGTTCTTC. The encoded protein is CASSSLGPPNNEQFF. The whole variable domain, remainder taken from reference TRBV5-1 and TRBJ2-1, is KAGVTQTPRYLIKTRGQQVTLSCSPISGHRSVSWYQQTPGQGLQFLFEYFSETQRNKGNFPGRFSGRQFSNSRSEMNVSTLELGDSALYLCASSSLGPPNNEQFFGPGTRLTVL.